The rows below give T cell receptor beta chains drawn from one sample of a study of T-cell memory formation after mild COVID-19. In TCRdb, the 5' RACE reads were re-called with MiXCR into one record per CDR3 protein. This table has 470,000 or so distinct CDR3 sequences, 15% to 20% appearing once. The sequenced sample consisted of PBMCs or a T cell subset sorted from them (not recorded which). These TCRs come from an adult woman who had mild COVID-19 (a few samples of this study predate the infection). Cell type and time point are not known. The CDR3 runs from the conserved cysteine through the conserved F or W. A D gene is named only where the DNA matches it firmly. Expanded clones are given a class, and other clones once, few, many or no size at all.

cdr3_aa	cdr3_nt	j_call	v_call	d_call	clone_size
CASNSGTSNTGELFF	TGTGCCAGCAATTCCGGGACATCTAACACCGGGGAGCTGTTTTTT	TRBJ2-2	TRBV6-2/TRBV6-3	-	-
CASSPLGDGELFF	TGTGCCAGCAGCCCTTTGGGGGACGGGGAGCTGTTTTTT	TRBJ2-2	TRBV7-3	-	few
CASSSLALSTDTQYF	TGTGCCAGCAGCTCTCTAGCATTGAGCACAGATACGCAGTATTTT	TRBJ2-3	TRBV7-8	-	-
CAIDSGEEGTDTQYF	TGTGCCATCGATTCAGGGGAGGAGGGCACAGATACGCAGTATTTT	TRBJ2-3	TRBV10-3	-	-
CASSLVGRVARSYEQYF	TGTGCCAGCAGCTTAGTGGGCAGGGTAGCGCGATCCTACGAGCAGTACTTC	TRBJ2-7	TRBV7-9	-	-
CASTERTGGTYEQYF	TGTGCCAGCACCGAAAGGACAGGGGGCACCTACGAGCAGTACTTC	TRBJ2-7	TRBV12-3/TRBV12-4	TRBD1	few
CASSQGLAAYEQYF	TGTGCCAGCAGTCAGGGACTAGCGGCCTACGAGCAGTACTTC	TRBJ2-7	TRBV6-5	TRBD2	many
CASRRVYEQYF	TGTGCCAGCCGGAGGGTTTACGAGCAGTACTTC	TRBJ2-7	TRBV6-1	-	-
CASSLVNPGGRLSYEQYF	TGTGCCAGCAGCTTAGTGAATCCCGGGGGGCGCCTCTCCTACGAGCAGTACTTC	TRBJ2-7	TRBV11-2	-	-
CASSRQGEMNTEAFF	TGCGCCAGCAGTCGGCAGGGGGAAATGAACACTGAAGCTTTCTTT	TRBJ1-1	TRBV5-1	TRBD1	-
CASSSQGGMLNEQFF	TGTGCCAGCAGCTCGCAGGGCGGCATGCTCAATGAGCAGTTCTTC	TRBJ2-1	TRBV7-3	-	-
CASSQERDHNSPLHF	TGTGCCAGCAGCCAAGAAAGGGACCATAATTCACCCCTCCACTTT	TRBJ1-6	TRBV4-2	-	-
CASSYGQKSLMNTEAFF	TGTGCCAGCAGTTACGGTCAGAAAAGCCTCATGAACACTGAAGCTTTCTTT	TRBJ1-1	TRBV6-6	-	-
CASSLPAGPTYGYTF	TGTGCCAGCAGCTTGCCGGCAGGACCTACCTATGGCTACACCTTC	TRBJ1-2	TRBV6-5	-	few
CSARSGGLRETQYF	TGCAGTGCTAGATCAGGGGGCCTTAGAGAGACCCAGTACTTC	TRBJ2-5	TRBV20-1	TRBD1	-
CATSTDRNYGYTF	TGTGCCACCAGTACGGACAGAAACTATGGCTACACCTTC	TRBJ1-2	TRBV24-1	-	-
CASSPLGAGFKWF	TGTGCCAGCAGCCCCTTGGGAGCGGGATTCAAATGGTTC	TRBJ2-1	TRBV12-3/TRBV12-4	TRBD2	few
CASSLNFGVAWETQYF	TGCGCCAGCAGCTTGAATTTCGGGGTTGCCTGGGAGACCCAGTACTTC	TRBJ2-5	TRBV5-1	-	few
CATSDGWRQETQYF	TGTGCCACCAGTGATGGCTGGAGACAAGAGACCCAGTACTTC	TRBJ2-5	TRBV24-1	-	few
CASSSQGTGDTEAFF	TGCGCCAGCAGCTCCCAAGGGACGGGTGACACTGAAGCTTTCTTT	TRBJ1-1	TRBV4-3	-	-
CATSREQSWDTQYF	TGTGCCACCAGCAGGGAACAGTCTTGGGATACGCAGTATTTT	TRBJ2-3	TRBV15	-	few
CASSLEGARSEQYF	TGTGCCAGCAGCCTCGAGGGGGCACGAAGCGAGCAGTACTTC	TRBJ2-7	TRBV5-4	TRBD1	few
CSVEDRGGGGGYTF	TGCAGCGTTGAAGACAGAGGAGGGGGCGGCGGCTACACCTTC	TRBJ1-2	TRBV29-1	TRBD1	-
CASSLEGEANYGYTF	TGTGCCAGCAGCTTAGAAGGGGAAGCTAACTATGGCTACACCTTC	TRBJ1-2	TRBV7-2	-	-
CSAQRPGLVVYEQYF	TGCAGTGCCCAGCGACCGGGACTAGTCGTGTACGAGCAGTACTTC	TRBJ2-7	TRBV20-1	TRBD2	once
CATSRDRSGGELFF	TGTGCCACCAGCAGAGATAGGAGTGGCGGGGAGCTGTTTTTT	TRBJ2-2	TRBV15	-	-
CASSIQGVVYGYTF	TGCGCCAGCAGTATACAGGGGGTGGTCTATGGCTACACCTTC	TRBJ1-2	TRBV5-1	TRBD1	-
CASSQLGSDTQYF	TGCGCCAGCAGCCAATTGGGTTCGGATACGCAGTATTTT	TRBJ2-3	TRBV5-1	-	-
CASRGGAGNTGELFF	TGTGCCAGCAGAGGAGGGGCCGGGAACACCGGGGAGCTGTTTTTT	TRBJ2-2	TRBV2	-	-
CASSPHVGGAYEQYF	TGTGCCAGCAGTCCCCACGTGGGGGGGGCCTACGAGCAGTACTTC	TRBJ2-7	TRBV25-1	TRBD2	-
CASSEDMRNRNTEAFF	TGTGCCAGCAGTGAAGATATGCGAAACAGGAACACTGAAGCTTTCTTT	TRBJ1-1	TRBV6-1	-	few
CSARNQITSGGRDTQYF	TGCAGTGCTAGAAACCAGATTACTAGCGGGGGTCGAGATACGCAGTATTTT	TRBJ2-3	TRBV20-1	TRBD2	few
CASSLKSGLAGYEQYF	TGCGCCAGCAGCCTCAAGTCGGGACTAGCGGGCTACGAGCAGTACTTC	TRBJ2-7	TRBV5-1	TRBD2	few
CATSQGYGYTF	TGTGCCACCTCGCAGGGATATGGCTACACCTTC	TRBJ1-2	TRBV24-1	-	few
CASSKEGLPSENPGELFF	TGTGCCAGCAGCAAAGAAGGACTCCCCAGTGAGAATCCCGGGGAGCTGTTTTTT	TRBJ2-2	TRBV21-1	-	-
CASGPVRRDEQFF	TGTGCCAGCGGCCCCGTCAGAAGGGATGAGCAGTTCTTC	TRBJ2-1	TRBV7-9	-	few
CASSPGVLARMDTQYF	TGTGCCAGCAGTCCCGGGGTCCTAGCGCGTATGGATACGCAGTATTTT	TRBJ2-3	TRBV6-5	-	-
CAWSVNTEAFF	TGTGCCTGGAGTGTAAACACGGAAGCTTTCTTT	TRBJ1-1	TRBV30	-	-
CASSLRQGAETQYF	TGTGCCAGCAGCCTCCGACAGGGGGCAGAGACCCAGTACTTC	TRBJ2-5	TRBV3-1	TRBD1	-
CASNRPYEQYF	TGTGCCAGCAACAGGCCCTACGAGCAGTACTTC	TRBJ2-7	TRBV6-1	-	-
CASSRVADEQFF	TGTGCCAGCAGCCGCGTGGCCGATGAGCAGTTCTTC	TRBJ2-1	TRBV13	-	-
CASSPRGGGGNTIYF	TGTGCCAGCAGCCCTCGTGGGGGGGGCGGAAACACCATATATTTT	TRBJ1-3	TRBV7-2	-	few
CSATPRDYPYNEQFF	TGCAGTGCTACACCCCGGGACTACCCCTACAATGAGCAGTTCTTC	TRBJ2-1	TRBV20-1	TRBD2	-
CSARTGLAAYEQYF	TGCAGTGCTAGAACGGGACTAGCGGCCTACGAGCAGTACTTC	TRBJ2-7	TRBV20-1	TRBD2	-
CASRGQLMNTEAFF	TGTGCCAGCAGAGGACAGCTCATGAACACTGAAGCTTTCTTT	TRBJ1-1	TRBV2	-	few
CASTISGSADTQYF	TGCGCCAGCACGATTAGCGGGAGTGCAGATACGCAGTATTTT	TRBJ2-3	TRBV5-1	TRBD2	many
CSARDELAGLQETQYF	TGCAGTGCTAGAGATGAACTAGCGGGTCTTCAAGAGACCCAGTACTTC	TRBJ2-5	TRBV20-1	TRBD2	many
CASSLLPGRGQETQYF	TGTGCCAGCAGCTTACTCCCCGGCAGGGGGCAAGAGACCCAGTACTTC	TRBJ2-5	TRBV13	TRBD1	many
CASSQEVRVRDYGYTF	TGCGCCAGCAGCCAAGAGGTCCGGGTGAGGGACTATGGCTACACCTTC	TRBJ1-2	TRBV4-3	-	-
CASSPLSGGDNEQFF	TGTGCCAGCAGCCCCCTTAGCGGGGGGGACAATGAGCAGTTCTTC	TRBJ2-1	TRBV7-7	TRBD2	many
CAWSVITGELFF	TGTGCCTGGAGTGTAATCACCGGGGAGCTGTTTTTT	TRBJ2-2	TRBV30	-	few
CASTQPTGKNAEAFF	TGTGCCAGCACTCAACCCACAGGGAAGAACGCTGAAGCTTTCTTT	TRBJ1-1	TRBV6-5	-	few
CASTGLNTEAFF	TGCGCCAGCACAGGGTTGAACACTGAAGCTTTCTTT	TRBJ1-1	TRBV4-1	-	few
CSARLDSQGGDNYGYTF	TGCAGTGCTAGACTCGACTCGCAGGGTGGGGATAACTATGGCTACACCTTC	TRBJ1-2	TRBV20-1	-	-
CASSPGQGMGQPQHF	TGTGCCAGCTCACCCGGACAGGGCATGGGTCAGCCCCAGCATTTT	TRBJ1-5	TRBV18	TRBD1	-